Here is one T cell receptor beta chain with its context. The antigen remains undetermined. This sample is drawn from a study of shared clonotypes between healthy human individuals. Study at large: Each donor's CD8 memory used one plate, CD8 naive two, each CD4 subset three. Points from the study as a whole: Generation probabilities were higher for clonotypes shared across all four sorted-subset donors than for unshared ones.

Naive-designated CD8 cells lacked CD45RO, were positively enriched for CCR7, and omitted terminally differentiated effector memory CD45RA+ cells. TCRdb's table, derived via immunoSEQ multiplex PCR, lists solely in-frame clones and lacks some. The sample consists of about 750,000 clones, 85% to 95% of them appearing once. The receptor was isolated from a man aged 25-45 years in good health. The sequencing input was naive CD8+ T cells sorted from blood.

The CDR3 bases are TGCGCCAGCGGTGGGGAACAGGGGCCCTTCTATGGCTACACCTTC. This gives the protein CASGGEQGPFYGYTF. The V and J genes are TRBV5-1 and TRBJ1-2; the match to TRBD1 covers 7 bases. There are 15 residues in the CDR3. V was clipped by 7 bases and J by 4 bases; unmatched bases: 13. Germline CDR1 is SGHRS and CDR2 is YFSETQ.